This TCR beta chain came from a study of CD8+ T cells in alopecia areata. V shed 4 bases and J 9 bases; nucleotides not matched to a gene: 10. The germline V gene has CDR1 LNHNV and CDR2 YYDKDF (reference sequence). This CDR3 is 15 amino acids long. RNA was extracted and reverse transcribed into cDNA as the sequencing template. Sequenced by immunoSEQ multiplex PCR; TCRdb stores in-frame clones only, minus some. The repertoire includes about 150,000 clones, about three fifths of them detected once, and about 4.4% sits in the top ten. PBMCs served as the source from which CD4+ and CD8+ T cells were sorted. Note on this clone: Its antigen is unidentified.

Whole-study findings and limits: Compared with normal scalp, lesional scalp had higher clonality and more expanded CD8+ clones. When scalp samples are sequenced, resident alphabeta T cells of normal skin are also captured. In patients, TCRs were shared less clearly than in mice, and HLA may possibly be involved.

V usage is TRBV15 and J usage is TRBJ1-5; 9 bases line up with TRBD1. The sequenced sample was CD4+ T cells sorted from blood. The source of this sequence is a human donor in good health. Here the CDR3 DNA reads TGTGCCACCAGCAAAGGACAGGGGCAATCATCGCCCCAGCATTTT. It translates to CATSKGQGQSSPQHF.